The clone carrying this T cell receptor beta chain appeared a single time. The source of the sample is a study of long-term antiretroviral therapy in people with HIV. Researchers ran immunoSEQ v3.0 at survey level. The assay was immunoSEQ multiplex PCR, and TCRdb's table has in-frame clones only and misses some. The table lists about 16,000 clones, approximately 75% of them singletons. The CDR3 totals 15 residues. V was clipped by 0 bases and J by 7 bases; unmatched bases: 8. Per the germline V gene, CDR1 is SGHRS and CDR2 is YFSETQ. The rearrangement joins TRBV5-1 to TRBJ1-1; TRBD1 aligns across 8 bases. This sample comprised unsorted PBMCs, obtained 1.5 years before starting antiretroviral therapy. This receptor was obtained from a woman aged 45-65 years with HIV. CDR3 sequence (DNA): TGCGCCAGCAGCTTGGGGGCCAGGGGGCTCGGTGAAGCTTTCTTT. Residues: CASSLGARGLGEAFF.